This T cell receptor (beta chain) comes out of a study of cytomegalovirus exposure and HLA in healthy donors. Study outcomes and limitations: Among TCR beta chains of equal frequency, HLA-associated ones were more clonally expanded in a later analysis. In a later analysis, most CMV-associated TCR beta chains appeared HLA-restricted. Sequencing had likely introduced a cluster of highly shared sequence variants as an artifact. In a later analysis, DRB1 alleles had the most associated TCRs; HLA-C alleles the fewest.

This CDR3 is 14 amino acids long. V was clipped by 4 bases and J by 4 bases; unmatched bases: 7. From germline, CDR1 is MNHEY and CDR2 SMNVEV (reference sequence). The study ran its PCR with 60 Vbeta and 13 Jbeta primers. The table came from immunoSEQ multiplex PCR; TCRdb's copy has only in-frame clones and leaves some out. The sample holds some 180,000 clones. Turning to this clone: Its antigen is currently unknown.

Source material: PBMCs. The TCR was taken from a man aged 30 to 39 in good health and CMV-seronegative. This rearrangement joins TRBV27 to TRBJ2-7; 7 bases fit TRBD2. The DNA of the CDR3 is TGTGCCAGCAGTTCCATACAGCGGGATTACGAGCAGTACTTC. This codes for CASSSIQRDYEQYF.